These T cell receptor beta chains were read from a single sample in a study of shared clonotypes between healthy human individuals. Libraries were prepared by immunoSEQ multiplex PCR; TCRdb keeps only in-frame clonotypes and omits some of them. The sample lists 900,000 to 1,200,000 clones; more than 75% were seen once. Sequenced input: memory CD4+ T cells from PBMCs. The receptors shown here come from a man between 18 and 29 years old in good health. Some clones in this sample may be carry-over from other donors' samples. CDR3s include the opening cysteine and the closing phenylalanine or tryptophan. A D gene is named only where the DNA matches it firmly. Only part of the rows carry a size: once, few, many, or a class if the clone is expanded.

clone size	D gene	V gene	J gene	CDR3 DNA	CDR3 protein
.	TRBD1	TRBV15	TRBJ2-3	TGTGCCACCAGCAGTCAGCAGACAGGGCTGGGAGATACGCAGTATTTT	CATSSQQTGLGDTQYF
.	TRBD1	TRBV5-1	TRBJ2-7	TGCGCCAGCAGCTTGGGGTCAGGGGGTTGGTACGAGCAGTACTTC	CASSLGSGGWYEQYF
few	.	TRBV5-4	TRBJ1-2	TGTGCCAGCAGCTTGGGTAGGGTTAGCAACTATGGCTACACCTTC	CASSLGRVSNYGYTF
.	.	TRBV28	TRBJ2-7	TGTGCCAGCAGTCATGGCGGTAGCAGGGGGAGGGAGCAGTACTTC	CASSHGGSRGREQYF
.	TRBD2	TRBV6-5	TRBJ2-7	TGTGCCAGCAGTACCACTAGCGGGAGCTCCTACGAGCAGTACTTC	CASSTTSGSSYEQYF
.	.	TRBV9	TRBJ2-3	TGTGCCAGCAGCGTAGTTGGGCGGAGCACAGATACGCAGTATTTT	CASSVVGRSTDTQYF
.	TRBD1	TRBV9	TRBJ1-3	TGTGCCAGCAGCGCGCGACAGGGATCTGGAACTGGAAACACCATATATTTT	CASSARQGSGTGNTIYF
.	.	TRBV27	TRBJ2-7	TGTGCCAGCAGTTTGACCGGGACGGCACCCTACGAGCAGTACTTC	CASSLTGTAPYEQYF
many	TRBD1	TRBV5-4	TRBJ2-1	TGTGCCAGCAGCTCGGACGGACAGGGGGTGCAGTTCTTC	CASSSDGQGVQFF
.	.	TRBV30	TRBJ1-2	TGTGCCTGGAGCCAGGGCAGAGGCTACACCTTC	CAWSQGRGYTF
few	.	TRBV5-4	TRBJ1-1	TGTGCCAGCAGCTTGGACGGCCAGTACACTGAAGCTTTCTTT	CASSLDGQYTEAFF
many	TRBD2	TRBV27	TRBJ2-5	TGTGCCAGCAGACGGGCCGGGACTAGCGCTCAAGAGACCCAGTACTTC	CASRRAGTSAQETQYF
once	TRBD1	TRBV7-9	TRBJ1-1	TGTGCCAGCAGCCCAATTCCGGACAGGGGGCCACCCTTCTTT	CASSPIPDRGPPFF
many	.	TRBV5-8	TRBJ1-1	TGTGCCAGCAGCCGAGGGGCAGGGAACACTGAAGCTTTCTTT	CASSRGAGNTEAFF
few	.	TRBV7-9	TRBJ2-3	TGTGCCAGCAGCTTAGAGGGGACGGGAACAGATACGCAGTATTTT	CASSLEGTGTDTQYF
.	TRBD1	TRBV4-1	TRBJ2-7	TGCGCCAGCAGCCAAGATAGAGGACAGGGGGCCGCCAGGTCGGGCGAGCAGTACTTC	CASSQDRGQGAARSGEQYF
.	.	TRBV18	TRBJ2-7	TGTGCCAGCTCACCCCCCGGGAGCTACGAGCAGTACTTC	CASSPPGSYEQYF
.	TRBD1	TRBV18	TRBJ1-2	TGTGCCAGCTCACCCCGACAGGGCGAAATTGGTGGCTACACCTTC	CASSPRQGEIGGYTF
.	.	TRBV7-3	TRBJ2-3	TGTGCCAGCAGCTTAAGGGCTGATCCAGATACGCAGTATTTT	CASSLRADPDTQYF
once	.	TRBV9	TRBJ1-3	TGTGCCAGCAGCGTAGACCCAGCCATCTCTGGAAACACCATATATTTT	CASSVDPAISGNTIYF
.	.	TRBV6-1	TRBJ2-1	TGTGCCAGCACTTCTAGCCCCTTACCGGGCAATGAGCAGTTCTTC	CASTSSPLPGNEQFF
.	TRBD1	TRBV5-4	TRBJ1-1	TGTGCCAGCAGCAGGGGGCCGACAGCCACGAACACTGAAGCTTTCTTT	CASSRGPTATNTEAFF
once	.	TRBV6-1	TRBJ2-7	TGTGCCAGCAGAGGACAGAGCTCCTACGAGCAGTACTTC	CASRGQSSYEQYF
.	TRBD2	TRBV5-1	TRBJ2-3	TGCGCCAGCAGCTCCTGGACTAGCGGGAGTCCGGGTACGCAGTATTTT	CASSSWTSGSPGTQYF
.	.	TRBV25-1	TRBJ1-4	TGTGCCAGCAGTGATACAGGCGGTTCCAATGAAAAACTGTTTTTT	CASSDTGGSNEKLFF
.	.	TRBV5-1	TRBJ2-1	TGCGCCAGCAGCCCGGGACGTCAGACCTACAATGAGCAGTTCTTC	CASSPGRQTYNEQFF
.	.	TRBV9	TRBJ1-3	TGTGCCAGCACCTCTGGCCAGGCGATGGACACCATATATTTT	CASTSGQAMDTIYF
.	TRBD1	TRBV2	TRBJ1-1	TGTGCCAGCAGTACTACAGGGGGGGTAGGCACTGAAGCTTTCTTT	CASSTTGGVGTEAFF
.	TRBD1	TRBV5-4	TRBJ2-5	TGTGCCAGCAGCCCCGGGACAGTACAAGAGACCCAGTACTTC	CASSPGTVQETQYF
.	.	TRBV2	TRBJ1-2	TGTGCCAGCAGTGAAGCGCTTGCAAAAAGGAGTGGCTACACCTTC	CASSEALAKRSGYTF
.	.	TRBV30	TRBJ1-5	TGTGCCTGGAGTGTACAGGGAATTCAGCCCCAGCATTTT	CAWSVQGIQPQHF
many	.	TRBV6-5	TRBJ2-5	TGTGCCAGCAGTTACGGAGGAGCGGCCAAAGAGACCCAGTACTTC	CASSYGGAAKETQYF
.	TRBD1	TRBV16	TRBJ2-4	TGTGCCAGCAGCCTGAACAGGGGTGGCAAAAACATTCAGTACTTC	CASSLNRGGKNIQYF
.	.	TRBV5-1	TRBJ2-6	TGCGCCAGCAGCGCCACCCCTGGGGCCAACGTCCTGACTTTC	CASSATPGANVLTF
.	.	TRBV5-6	TRBJ2-1	TGTGCCAGCAGCGGACCGGGGGAGCAGTTCTTC	CASSGPGEQFF
.	.	TRBV19	TRBJ1-5	TGTGCCAGTAGTATCCTTGGGGGGCTAGGTCAGCCCCAGCATTTT	CASSILGGLGQPQHF
.	TRBD1	TRBV28	TRBJ1-1	TGTGCCAGCAGTTCCTCTAGGACAGGTAGGACACAGAGTAGAGCTGAAGCTTTCTTT	CASSSSRTGRTQSRAEAFF
.	TRBD1	TRBV5-4	TRBJ2-7	TGTGCCAGCAGCTTTTCCACGACAGGGAGCGAGCAGTACTTC	CASSFSTTGSEQYF
.	.	TRBV14	TRBJ1-2	TGTGCCAGCAGCCAGACGGGGTATGGCTACACCTTC	CASSQTGYGYTF
.	.	TRBV15	TRBJ2-7	TGTGCCACCAGCAGACCCGGGACGTCTAAGGTCGAGCAGTACTTC	CATSRPGTSKVEQYF